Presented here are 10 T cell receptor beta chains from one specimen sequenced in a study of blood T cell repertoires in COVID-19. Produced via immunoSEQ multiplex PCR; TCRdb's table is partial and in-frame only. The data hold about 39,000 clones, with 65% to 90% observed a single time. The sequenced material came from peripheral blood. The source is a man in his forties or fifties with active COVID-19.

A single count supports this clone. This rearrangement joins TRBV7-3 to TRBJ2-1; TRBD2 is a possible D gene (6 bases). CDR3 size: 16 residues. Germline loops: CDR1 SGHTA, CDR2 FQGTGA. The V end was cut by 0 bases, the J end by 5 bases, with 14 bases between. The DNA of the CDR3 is TGTGCCAGCAGCTTAACGGGGGGAAATAGGGACAATGAGCAGTTCTTC. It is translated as CASSLTGGNRDNEQFF.

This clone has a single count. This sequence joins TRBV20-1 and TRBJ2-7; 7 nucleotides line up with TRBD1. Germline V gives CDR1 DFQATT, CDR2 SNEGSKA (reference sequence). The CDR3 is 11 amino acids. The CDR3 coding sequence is TGCAGAGGGGACAGCAACTACGAGCAGTACTTC. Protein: CRGDSNYEQYF.

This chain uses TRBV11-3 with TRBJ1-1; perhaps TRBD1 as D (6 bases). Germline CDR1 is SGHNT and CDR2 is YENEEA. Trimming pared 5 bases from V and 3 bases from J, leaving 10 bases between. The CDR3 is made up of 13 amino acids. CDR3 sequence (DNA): TGTGCCAGCAGCCGTAGACAGGACACTGAAGCTTTCTTT. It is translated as CASSRRQDTEAFF.

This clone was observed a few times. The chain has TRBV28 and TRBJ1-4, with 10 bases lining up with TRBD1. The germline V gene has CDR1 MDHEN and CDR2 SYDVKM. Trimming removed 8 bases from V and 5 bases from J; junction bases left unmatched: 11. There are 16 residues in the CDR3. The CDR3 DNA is TGTGCCAGCGGGCAAGGACCGGGACAGGGGAATGAAAAACTGTTTTTT. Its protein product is CASGQGPGQGNEKLFF. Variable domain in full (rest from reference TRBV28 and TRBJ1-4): DVKVTQSSRYLVKRTGEKVFLECVQDMDHENMFWYRQDPGLGLRLIYFSYDVKMKEKGDIPEGYSVSREKKERFSLILESASTNQTSMYLCASGQGPGQGNEKLFFGSGTQLSVL.

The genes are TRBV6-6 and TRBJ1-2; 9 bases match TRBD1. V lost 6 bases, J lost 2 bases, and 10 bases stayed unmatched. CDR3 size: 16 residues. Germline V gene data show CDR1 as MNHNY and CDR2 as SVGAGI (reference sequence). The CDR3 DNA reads TGTGCCAGCAGCCCCAATAGGGACAGGGTAAACTATGGCTACACCTTC. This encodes CASSPNRDRVNYGYTF.

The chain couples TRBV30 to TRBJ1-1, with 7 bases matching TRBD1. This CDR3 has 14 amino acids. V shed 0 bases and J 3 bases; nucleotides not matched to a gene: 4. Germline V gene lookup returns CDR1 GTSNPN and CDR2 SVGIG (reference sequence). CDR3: CAWSVKGADTEAFF. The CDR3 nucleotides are TGTGCCTGGAGTGTAAAGGGGGCGGACACTGAAGCTTTCTTT.

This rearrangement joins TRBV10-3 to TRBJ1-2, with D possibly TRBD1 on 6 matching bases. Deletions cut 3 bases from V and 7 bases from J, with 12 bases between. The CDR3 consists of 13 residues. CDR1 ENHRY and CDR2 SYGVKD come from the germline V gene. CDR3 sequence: CAISDIGGGGYTF. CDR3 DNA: TGTGCCATCAGTGATATTGGGGGCGGTGGCTACACCTTC.

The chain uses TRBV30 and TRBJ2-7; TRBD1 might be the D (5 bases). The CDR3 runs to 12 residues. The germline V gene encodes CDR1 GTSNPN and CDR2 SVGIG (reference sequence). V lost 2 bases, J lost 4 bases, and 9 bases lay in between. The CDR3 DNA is TGTGCCTGGAGTAGAACAGGATACGAGCAGTACTTC. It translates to CAWSRTGYEQYF.

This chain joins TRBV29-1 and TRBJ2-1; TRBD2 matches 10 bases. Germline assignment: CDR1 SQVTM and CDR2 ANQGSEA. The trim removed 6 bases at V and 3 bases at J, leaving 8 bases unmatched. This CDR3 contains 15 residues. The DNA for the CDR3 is TGCAGCGTCATGGGTCTAGCGGGAGACTACAATGAGCAGTTCTTC. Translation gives CSVMGLAGDYNEQFF.

The chain's CDR3 is CASSFGLTEAFF. CDR3 bases: TGTGCCAGCAGTTTCGGGTTGACTGAAGCTTTCTTT. V gene TRBV28 combines with J gene TRBJ1-1; D is unresolved. This CDR3 is built from 12 residues. Germline CDR1 reads MDHEN; CDR2 reads SYDVKM. The V and J ends lost 3 bases and 5 bases respectively, with 7 bases between them.